This passage covers 29 T cell receptor beta chains from one sample sequenced in a study of breast tumors, draining lymph nodes, adjacent tissues. TCRdb analysed the multiplex PCR reads with MiXCR anew, one entry per CDR3 protein. The sample yields about 200,000 distinct CDR3 sequences, roughly 29% seen once. Breast cancer patients provided tissue from their axillary draining lymph nodes. Input material: axillary lymph node tissue. These receptors originate from a female donor with breast cancer. Some clones in this sample may be carry-over from other donors' samples.

This clonotype was recorded many times. CDR3 nucleotides: TGTGCCACCAGAATACAGGGCTCTGGGGCCAACGTCCTGACTTTC. Translating gives CATRIQGSGANVLTF. V gene TRBV15 combines with J gene TRBJ2-6, with D possibly matching TRBD1 (6 bases). The ends were cut back, 6 bases at V and 0 bases at J, with 9 bases in the middle. From germline, CDR1 is LNHNV and CDR2 YYDKDF (reference sequence). This CDR3 region has 15 residues.

This clonotype showed up just a few times. With a much larger clone just one base away, this may be a read error. The rearrangement uses TRBV11-3 and TRBJ2-5, with 10 bases aligning to TRBD1. Losses at the gene ends were 5 bases for V and 5 bases for J; bases not matched to a gene: 11. This CDR3 is built from 16 residues. Germline CDR1 SGHNT, CDR2 YENEEA. The CDR3 sequence is CASSAGQGSSSETQYF. The CDR3 DNA sequence: TGTGCCAGCAGCGCGGGACAGGGGTCTTCTTCGGAGACCCAGTACTTC.

This chain uses TRBV10-3 with TRBJ2-7, with a tentative D call TRBD1 (6 bases). Trimming pared 2 bases from V and 4 bases from J, leaving 9 bases between. Germline V CDR1 and CDR2: ENHRY, SYGVKD. The CDR3 consists of 13 residues. In DNA, the CDR3 is TGTGCCATCAGTGAGGAGGGGGTATACGAGCAGTACTTC. This codes for CAISEEGVYEQYF.

CDR3 sequence: CASSQAKTGGFYGYTF. In nucleotides, the CDR3 is TGTGCCAGCAGCCAAGCAAAGACAGGGGGCTTCTATGGCTACACCTTC. The rearrangement uses TRBV4-2 and TRBJ1-2; 10 bases map to TRBD1. Germline V gene data show CDR1 as LGHNA and CDR2 as YNFKEQ. This CDR3 region has 16 residues. J was trimmed by 4 bases and V by 1 base; bases with no gene match: 6.

The chain is built from TRBV7-9 and TRBJ2-3; perhaps TRBD2 as D (6 bases). The CDR3 totals 15 residues. Germline assignment: CDR1 SEHNR and CDR2 FQNEAQ (reference sequence). Trimming shortened V by 2 bases and J by 5 bases, and 14 bases separated the two germline ends. The CDR3 DNA is TGTGCCAGCAGCTTAAAAGAGCTAGCGCAAGATACGCAGTATTTT. Protein product: CASSLKELAQDTQYF.

The rearrangement joins TRBV5-1 to TRBJ1-1; TRBD1 is a possible D gene (5 bases). V lost 7 bases and J 2 bases, leaving 12 bases between the germline ends. The germline V gene has CDR1 SGHRS and CDR2 YFSETQ. CDR3 length: 13 residues. The CDR3 here is CASGAGGNTEAFF. For the CDR3, the DNA is TGCGCCAGCGGGGCGGGTGGTAACACTGAAGCTTTCTTT.

On this clonotype itself: Since no conserved phenylalanine or tryptophan closes the CDR3, a read error is the likely cause. CDR3 bases: TGTGCCATCCGTGAGTTTGGGGGAGGGAGAAATGAGCAGTTCCTC. It encodes CAIREFGGGRNEQFL. V gene TRBV10-3 combines with J gene TRBJ2-1, with 7 bases fitting TRBD2. CDR1 is ENHRY and CDR2 is SYGVKD in the germline V gene. There are 15 residues in the CDR3.

On this clonotype: With a much larger clone just one base away, this may be a read error. The conserved closing phenylalanine or tryptophan is absent in this CDR3, likely reflecting a read error. The DNA of the CDR3 is TGTGCCAGCAGTTTACTAGCTGACGAGCAGTACTCC. Translating gives CASSLLADEQYS. The chain links TRBV6-5 to TRBJ2-7; possible D gene TRBD2, 6 bases. The germline V gene encodes CDR1 MNHEY and CDR2 SVGAGI. Trimming cost V 4 bases and J 5 bases, with 9 bases left between them. The CDR3 length is 12 residues.

The chain is built from TRBV7-9 and TRBJ1-4; D call uncertain. The CDR3 runs 13 residues. The ends were cut back, 2 bases at V and 6 bases at J, with 7 bases in the middle. The germline gives CDR1 SEHNR, CDR2 FQNEAQ (reference sequence). CDR3 in DNA: TGTGCCAGCAGCTTACGGCAGGATGAAAAACTGTTTTTT. Residues: CASSLRQDEKLFF.

This clonotype showed up many times. Here the CDR3 DNA reads TGCGCCAGCAGCTTGGGGCAGGGGCCCTACGAGCAGTACTTC. Translation: CASSLGQGPYEQYF. The chain uses TRBV5-1 and TRBJ2-7; D may be TRBD1 (6 bases). The germline gives CDR1 SGHRS, CDR2 YFSETQ. The CDR3 loop spans 14 amino acids. V was pared by 0 bases and J by 2 bases, with 9 bases between.

With respect to this clonotype: A read error may explain this, as a much larger clone is one base away. The CDR3 end shows no conserved phenylalanine or tryptophan, and so a read error is likely. The V gene is TRBV10-3, the J gene TRBJ2-4, with 12 bases lining up with TRBD1. This CDR3 has 16 amino acids. The junction had 6 bases not matched to a gene; V was cut back by 8 bases and J by 1 base. CDR1 is ENHRY and CDR2 is SYGVKD in the germline V gene. The DNA for the CDR3 is TGTGCCATCGGGACAGGGGGCGAGTTGGCCAAAAACATTCAGTACTTA. It is translated as CAIGTGGELAKNIQYL.

This clonotype was recorded once. A much larger clone lies a single base off, so this may be a read error. This chain uses TRBV27 with TRBJ1-1; D is possibly TRBD1 (6 bases). Germline assignment: CDR1 MNHEY and CDR2 SMNVEV (reference sequence). The CDR3 runs to 13 residues. V lost 4 bases to trimming and J lost 1 base, with 7 bases between them. This CDR3 is CASSYRENTEAFF. Here the CDR3 DNA reads TGTGCCAGCAGTTACAGGGAGAACACTGAAGCTTTCTTT.

The rearrangement links TRBV6-5 to TRBJ1-1; 7 positions match TRBD1. This CDR3 is built from 15 residues. CDR1 and CDR2 from the germline V gene are MNHEY and SVGAGI. V shed 0 bases, J shed 5 bases, and the junction held 6 bases outside the gene matches. CDR3 coding DNA: TGTGCCAGCAGTTACTCGACACAGGGGAGGACTGAAGCTTTCTTT. This sequence encodes CASSYSTQGRTEAFF.

This clonotype was seen repeatedly, ten times or more. The genes are TRBV30 and TRBJ1-5; D uncertain. Germline loops: CDR1 GTSNPN, CDR2 SVGIG (reference sequence). The CDR3 extends over 13 amino acids. The V and J ends lost 1 base and 0 bases respectively, with 4 bases between them. DNA for the CDR3: TGTGCCTGGAGTGGTGATAGCAATCAGCCCCAGCATTTT. Its translation is CAWSGDSNQPQHF.

The chain links TRBV6-2 or TRBV6-3 to TRBJ1-5, with D possibly TRBD1 on 5 matching bases. The ends were cut back, 5 bases at V and 0 bases at J, with 35 bases in the middle. The CDR3 runs to 23 residues. Germline values: CDR1 MNHEY, CDR2 SVGEGT. The CDR3 is CASSHPPSLTSGGTYYSNQPQHF. The CDR3, as DNA: TGTGCCAGCAGTCACCCCCCATCCCTTACGTCGGGTGGGACCTACTATAGCAATCAGCCCCAGCATTTT.

This clonotype was picked up many times. This chain joins TRBV18 and TRBJ1-2, with TRBD1 matching over 10 bases. The CDR3 extends over 13 amino acids. With 5 bases clipped from V and 6 bases from J, the junction kept 3 bases outside the gene matches. CDR1 KGHSH and CDR2 LQKENI come from the germline V gene. The CDR3 sequence: CASSRTGGDGYTF. In DNA form, the CDR3 reads TGTGCCAGCTCAAGGACAGGGGGTGATGGCTACACCTTC.

This clonotype appeared many times. This chain joins TRBV29-1 and TRBJ1-2, with D unresolved. V gave up 1 base and J gave up 4 bases, with 10 bases separating them. Germline V gene lookup returns CDR1 SQVTM and CDR2 ANQGSEA. The CDR3 loop spans 13 amino acids. In DNA, the CDR3 is TGCAGCGTTGAAGGGAGCAGGACCTATGGCTACACCTTC. Its translation: CSVEGSRTYGYTF.

Note on this clonotype: This may stem from a read error, because a much larger clone lies one nucleotide away. The chain is built from TRBV3-2 and TRBJ2-1; the DNA was not compared with TRBD2, the D call given in the table. TRBV3-2 is a known pseudogene. The CDR3 runs 13 residues. In DNA form, the CDR3 reads TGTGCCAGCAGCCCAGGAAGCGGCAGGGAAGAGGTCTTC. This encodes CASSPGSGREEVF.

This clonotype was seen ten or more times. The rearrangement joins TRBV11-2 to TRBJ2-3, with no clear D. V dropped 5 bases and J dropped 0 bases, with 9 bases sitting between them. This CDR3 contains 14 residues. CDR1 is SGHAT and CDR2 is FQNNGV in the germline V gene. The CDR3 is CASSPSSSTDTQYF. The CDR3 DNA reads TGTGCCAGCAGCCCGTCCTCTAGCACAGATACGCAGTATTTT.

This clonotype has a count of ten or more. This chain connects TRBV20-1 to TRBJ1-5; D not certain. Per germline, CDR1 DFQATT and CDR2 SNEGSKA (reference sequence). The CDR3 has 14 residues. The ends were cut back, 3 bases at V and 2 bases at J, with 11 bases in the middle. The CDR3 sequence is CSARGRYGNQPQHF. The CDR3 DNA reads as TGCAGTGCTAGGGGGAGATATGGCAATCAGCCCCAGCATTTT.

In DNA, the CDR3 is TGTGCCAGCTCACCATGGGGGGATAGCAATCAGCCCCAGCATTTT. It specifies CASSPWGDSNQPQHF. V usage is TRBV18 and J usage is TRBJ1-5; tentative D call: TRBD1 (5 bases). The CDR3 runs to 15 residues. V was cut by 2 bases and J by 0 bases, with 8 bases left in between. Germline CDR1 reads KGHSH; CDR2 reads LQKENI.

This clonotype occurred many times. The rearrangement uses TRBV4-3 and TRBJ1-6, with 7 positions matching TRBD1. The germline gives CDR1 LGHNA, CDR2 YSLEER. The V and J ends lost 5 bases and 8 bases, in that order; junction bases with no gene match: 6. The CDR3 is 14 amino acids. The CDR3 DNA is TGCGCCAGCAGCTCAGGGGACAGAGATTCACCCCTCCACTTT. Encoded protein: CASSSGDRDSPLHF.

This clonotype has a count of ten or more. The V gene is TRBV7-9, the J gene TRBJ2-3; 14 bases are a match to TRBD2. The CDR3 runs to 16 residues. Per germline, CDR1 SEHNR and CDR2 FQNEAQ (reference sequence). V lost 5 bases and J lost 6; bases outside the gene matches: 7. The CDR3 DNA is TGTGCCAGCAGCCCTCCGGGACTAGCGGGGGTTGATACGCAGTATTTT. As protein: CASSPPGLAGVDTQYF.

In its sample, this clonotype was seen many times. The rearrangement joins TRBV7-9 to TRBJ1-2, with TRBD1 as a possible D gene (5 bases). The CDR3 consists of 15 residues. Germline V lookup: CDR1 SEHNR, CDR2 FQNEAQ (reference sequence). Trimming removed 1 base from V and 1 base from J, with 10 bases in between. In nucleotides, the CDR3 is TGTGCCAGCAGCTTAGGGGGGGGGATTAACTATGGCTACACCTTC. Its protein product is CASSLGGGINYGYTF.

In this sample, this clonotype turned up many times. V and J are TRBV3-1 and TRBJ2-1; no clear D. Between the trimmed V and J ends, which lost 3 bases and 1 base, there was a span of 7 bases. The CDR3 has 14 residues. The V gene's germline CDR1 is LGHDT and CDR2 YNNKEL (reference sequence). The CDR3 coding sequence is TGTGCCAGCAGCCATCTCGGTTCCTACAATGAGCAGTTCTTC. Amino acids: CASSHLGSYNEQFF.

There are many counts of this clonotype. The chain has TRBV19 and TRBJ2-1, with TRBD1 matching over 8 bases. CDR1 and CDR2 from the germline V gene are LNHDA and SQIVND (reference sequence). V lost 8 bases, J lost 0 bases, and 12 bases stayed unmatched. The CDR3 consists of 17 residues. The CDR3 is CASWGQVGFSSYNEQFF. The CDR3 DNA follows: TGTGCCAGTTGGGGACAGGTAGGCTTTAGCTCCTACAATGAGCAGTTCTTC.

Many counts were recorded for this clonotype. The V call is TRBV20-1, the J call TRBJ1-3; no clear D gene. The ends were cut back, 2 bases at V and 4 bases at J, with 6 bases in the middle. Germline loops: CDR1 DFQATT, CDR2 SNEGSKA (reference sequence). The CDR3 runs to 12 residues. DNA of the CDR3: TGCAGTGCTAGACCACCGGGAAACACCATATATTTT. This encodes CSARPPGNTIYF.

This clonotype has ten or more counts. The genes are TRBV20-1 and TRBJ2-7; TRBD1 might be the D (6 bases). Deletions cut 4 bases from V and 1 base from J, with 14 bases between. Germline V CDR1 and CDR2: DFQATT, SNEGSKA (reference sequence). This CDR3 region has 14 residues. CDR3 sequence reads: CSATFGTRSYEQYF. The CDR3 region has the DNA TGCAGTGCTACCTTCGGGACAAGATCCTACGAGCAGTACTTC.

This clonotype came up a few times. This clone may be a read error of a much larger clone one base away. J is TRBJ2-3 and V is TRBV11-3; the match to TRBD2 covers 8 bases. The germline V gene has CDR1 SGHNT and CDR2 YENEEA. The CDR3 is made up of 13 amino acids. The V segment lost 5 bases and the J segment 8 bases; nucleotides outside the gene matches: 6. The CDR3 sequence is CASSPTSGATQYF. CDR3 coding DNA: TGTGCCAGCAGCCCTACTAGCGGCGCTACGCAGTATTTT.